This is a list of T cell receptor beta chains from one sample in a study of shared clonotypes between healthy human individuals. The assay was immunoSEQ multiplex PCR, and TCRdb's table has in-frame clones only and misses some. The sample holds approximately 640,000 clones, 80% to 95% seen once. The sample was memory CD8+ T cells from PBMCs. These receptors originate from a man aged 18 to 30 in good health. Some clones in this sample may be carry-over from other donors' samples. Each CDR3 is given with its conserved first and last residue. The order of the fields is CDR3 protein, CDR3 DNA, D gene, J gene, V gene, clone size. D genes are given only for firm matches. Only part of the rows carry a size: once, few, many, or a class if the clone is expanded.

CDR3 protein: CSVLEGANVLTF
CDR3 DNA: TGCAGCGTTCTTGAGGGGGCCAACGTCCTGACTTTC
D gene: -
J gene: TRBJ2-6
V gene: TRBV29-1
clone size: -

CDR3 protein: CAWNGLADRAYEQYF
CDR3 DNA: TGTGCCTGGAACGGACTAGCCGATCGTGCCTACGAGCAGTACTTC
D gene: TRBD2
J gene: TRBJ2-7
V gene: TRBV30
clone size: -

CDR3 protein: CASSPTGLADPYEQYF
CDR3 DNA: TGTGCCAGCAGCCCTACGGGACTAGCGGACCCCTACGAGCAGTACTTC
D gene: TRBD2
J gene: TRBJ2-7
V gene: TRBV13
clone size: -

CDR3 protein: CASSYGLSHYGYTF
CDR3 DNA: TGTGCCAGCAGTTACGGGCTCAGTCACTATGGCTACACCTTC
D gene: -
J gene: TRBJ1-2
V gene: TRBV6-5
clone size: once

CDR3 protein: CASSGASAPGELNTGELFF
CDR3 DNA: TGTGCCAGCAGTGGGGCGAGCGCCCCCGGGGAGTTGAACACCGGGGAGCTGTTTTTT
D gene: -
J gene: TRBJ2-2
V gene: TRBV7-8
clone size: -

CDR3 protein: CASRPTSGRYNEQFF
CDR3 DNA: TGTGCCAGCAGACCGACTAGCGGGAGATACAATGAGCAGTTCTTC
D gene: TRBD2
J gene: TRBJ2-1
V gene: TRBV28
clone size: -

CDR3 protein: CASSQSLKVYEQYF
CDR3 DNA: TGTGCCAGCAGCCAAAGTCTTAAAGTCTACGAGCAGTACTTC
D gene: -
J gene: TRBJ2-7
V gene: TRBV5-6
clone size: -

CDR3 protein: CASSLADRVYYEQYF
CDR3 DNA: TGTGCCAGCAGTTTAGCCGACAGGGTCTATTACGAGCAGTACTTC
D gene: TRBD1
J gene: TRBJ2-7
V gene: TRBV27
clone size: once

CDR3 protein: CASSLRGQTAYEQYF
CDR3 DNA: TGTGCCAGCAGCTTAAGGGGACAGACGGCCTACGAGCAGTACTTC
D gene: TRBD1
J gene: TRBJ2-7
V gene: TRBV7-2
clone size: once

CDR3 protein: CASSVLGAAGELFF
CDR3 DNA: TGTGCCAGCAGTGTTCTGGGGGCCGCCGGGGAGCTGTTTTTT
D gene: -
J gene: TRBJ2-2
V gene: TRBV6-1
clone size: many

CDR3 protein: CASSLGGASSEQYF
CDR3 DNA: TGTGCCAGCTCCTTGGGGGGGGCCTCATCCGAGCAGTACTTC
D gene: -
J gene: TRBJ2-7
V gene: TRBV27
clone size: -

CDR3 protein: CASSLEGKKQYF
CDR3 DNA: TGTGCCAGCAGCTTGGAGGGAAAGAAGCAGTACTTC
D gene: -
J gene: TRBJ2-7
V gene: TRBV5-4
clone size: -

CDR3 protein: CASSVELSGSYNEQFF
CDR3 DNA: TGTGCCAGCAGCGTAGAGTTATCCGGCTCCTACAATGAGCAGTTCTTC
D gene: -
J gene: TRBJ2-1
V gene: TRBV9
clone size: -

CDR3 protein: CASSYSTGYGYTF
CDR3 DNA: TGTGCCAGCAGTTACTCGACCGGCTATGGCTACACCTTC
D gene: -
J gene: TRBJ1-2
V gene: TRBV6-6
clone size: -

CDR3 protein: CASSPGRSTQELFF
CDR3 DNA: TGTGCCAGCTCACCGGGGCGCAGCACGCAGGAGCTGTTTTTT
D gene: -
J gene: TRBJ2-2
V gene: TRBV18
clone size: -

CDR3 protein: CASTQGAGWSANEKLFF
CDR3 DNA: TGTGCCAGCACCCAGGGGGCAGGGTGGTCCGCTAATGAAAAACTGTTTTTT
D gene: TRBD1
J gene: TRBJ1-4
V gene: TRBV28
clone size: -

CDR3 protein: CASSHTGGSYEQYF
CDR3 DNA: TGTGCCAGCAGCCATACGGGCGGATCCTACGAGCAGTACTTC
D gene: -
J gene: TRBJ2-7
V gene: TRBV7-9
clone size: -

CDR3 protein: CASSTGTGGTVGNQPQHF
CDR3 DNA: TGTGCCAGCAGCACCGGGACAGGGGGCACTGTGGGCAATCAGCCCCAGCATTTT
D gene: TRBD1
J gene: TRBJ1-5
V gene: TRBV28
clone size: few

CDR3 protein: CASSLRTGGLYEQYF
CDR3 DNA: TGTGCCAGCAGTCTAAGGACAGGCGGTCTCTACGAGCAGTACTTC
D gene: TRBD1
J gene: TRBJ2-7
V gene: TRBV27
clone size: -

CDR3 protein: CASSSPGQGVEGYTF
CDR3 DNA: TGTGCCAGCAGTTCTCCGGGACAGGGTGTGGAAGGCTACACCTTC
D gene: TRBD1
J gene: TRBJ1-2
V gene: TRBV28
clone size: -

CDR3 protein: CSVGIRYEQYF
CDR3 DNA: TGCAGCGTTGGAATCAGATACGAGCAGTACTTC
D gene: -
J gene: TRBJ2-7
V gene: TRBV29-1
clone size: -

CDR3 protein: CASSSRQGIQDTQYF
CDR3 DNA: TGCGCCAGCAGCTCGAGACAGGGTATTCAAGATACGCAGTATTTT
D gene: TRBD1
J gene: TRBJ2-3
V gene: TRBV5-1
clone size: once

CDR3 protein: CASSTGQGDGYTF
CDR3 DNA: TGTGCCAGCAGCACCGGACAGGGCGATGGCTACACCTTC
D gene: TRBD1
J gene: TRBJ1-2
V gene: TRBV6-5
clone size: once

CDR3 protein: CASSQATSGTYNEQFF
CDR3 DNA: TGCGCCAGCAGCCAGGCGACTAGCGGGACTTACAATGAGCAGTTCTTC
D gene: TRBD2
J gene: TRBJ2-1
V gene: TRBV4-1
clone size: -

CDR3 protein: CASSQWTGPYNEQFF
CDR3 DNA: TGTGCCAGCAGCCAATGGACCGGACCCTACAATGAGCAGTTCTTC
D gene: -
J gene: TRBJ2-1
V gene: TRBV11-2
clone size: -

CDR3 protein: CAGDSGMGYEQYF
CDR3 DNA: TGTGCCGGAGATAGCGGGATGGGCTACGAGCAGTACTTC
D gene: TRBD2
J gene: TRBJ2-7
V gene: TRBV6-1
clone size: -

CDR3 protein: CSFRGNTEAFF
CDR3 DNA: TGCAGCTTCAGGGGGAACACTGAAGCTTTCTTT
D gene: -
J gene: TRBJ1-1
V gene: TRBV29-1
clone size: -

CDR3 protein: CASNGGQFSNQPQHF
CDR3 DNA: TGTGCCAGCAACGGAGGACAGTTCAGCAATCAGCCCCAGCATTTT
D gene: -
J gene: TRBJ1-5
V gene: TRBV2
clone size: -

CDR3 protein: CASSSGTAINEKLFF
CDR3 DNA: TGTGCCAGCAGTTCTGGGACGGCAATTAATGAAAAACTGTTTTTT
D gene: -
J gene: TRBJ1-4
V gene: TRBV27
clone size: -

CDR3 protein: CSVQGNGGANVLTF
CDR3 DNA: TGCAGCGTCCAGGGTAACGGTGGGGCCAACGTTCTGACTTTC
D gene: -
J gene: TRBJ2-6
V gene: TRBV29-1
clone size: -

CDR3 protein: CASISERGALAEAFF
CDR3 DNA: TGTGCCAGCATTTCCGAACGGGGGGCATTGGCTGAAGCTTTCTTT
D gene: -
J gene: TRBJ1-1
V gene: TRBV7-6
clone size: -

CDR3 protein: CASSDRSSGANVLTF
CDR3 DNA: TGTGCCAGCAGCGATAGAAGCTCTGGGGCCAACGTCCTGACTTTC
D gene: -
J gene: TRBJ2-6
V gene: TRBV6-1
clone size: once

CDR3 protein: CASSPSRQETQYF
CDR3 DNA: TGTGCCAGCAGCCCCAGCCGCCAAGAGACCCAGTACTTC
D gene: -
J gene: TRBJ2-5
V gene: TRBV11-2
clone size: -

CDR3 protein: CASSRKGVNNEQFF
CDR3 DNA: TGTGCCAGCAGCCGGAAGGGGGTAAACAATGAGCAGTTCTTC
D gene: -
J gene: TRBJ2-1
V gene: TRBV5-8
clone size: -

CDR3 protein: CAIRPVGGGPNEQFF
CDR3 DNA: TGTGCCATCAGACCGGTCGGGGGAGGGCCGAATGAGCAGTTCTTC
D gene: TRBD2
J gene: TRBJ2-1
V gene: TRBV10-3
clone size: -

CDR3 protein: CASSIWGYTEAFF
CDR3 DNA: TGTGCCAGTAGTATATGGGGATACACTGAAGCTTTCTTT
D gene: -
J gene: TRBJ1-1
V gene: TRBV19
clone size: -

CDR3 protein: CASSSRDVRELFF
CDR3 DNA: TGTGCCAGCTCAAGCCGGGACGTTCGGGAGCTGTTTTTT
D gene: -
J gene: TRBJ2-2
V gene: TRBV18
clone size: -

CDR3 protein: CASSTRPDYEQYF
CDR3 DNA: TGTGCCAGTAGTACCAGACCGGATTACGAGCAGTACTTC
D gene: -
J gene: TRBJ2-7
V gene: TRBV19
clone size: -

CDR3 protein: CASSFRGGNEQFF
CDR3 DNA: TGTGCCAGCAGCTTTCGAGGAGGGAATGAGCAGTTCTTC
D gene: -
J gene: TRBJ2-1
V gene: TRBV5-8
clone size: -

CDR3 protein: CASSSELDTQYF
CDR3 DNA: TGTGCCAGCAGCTCCGAGTTGGATACGCAGTATTTT
D gene: -
J gene: TRBJ2-3
V gene: TRBV11-2
clone size: -

CDR3 protein: CASSPPLSGRGEQYF
CDR3 DNA: TGTGCCAGCAGCCCCCCCCTTAGCGGGAGGGGCGAGCAGTACTTC
D gene: TRBD2
J gene: TRBJ2-7
V gene: TRBV7-9
clone size: -

CDR3 protein: CASSFAGAANEQFF
CDR3 DNA: TGTGCCAGCAGTTTCGCGGGAGCGGCAAATGAGCAGTTCTTC
D gene: TRBD2
J gene: TRBJ2-1
V gene: TRBV28
clone size: -

CDR3 protein: CASSFGTLYGYTF
CDR3 DNA: TGTGCCAGCAGCTTCGGGACGTTATATGGCTACACCTTC
D gene: -
J gene: TRBJ1-2
V gene: TRBV11-2
clone size: -

CDR3 protein: CASSLWVEETQYF
CDR3 DNA: TGTGCCAGCAGCTTGTGGGTTGAGGAGACCCAGTACTTC
D gene: -
J gene: TRBJ2-5
V gene: TRBV5-6
clone size: -